A single sample gave rise to the 28 T cell receptor beta chains below, sequenced in a study of T-cell memory formation after mild COVID-19. TCRdb fed the 5' RACE reads into MiXCR, producing one record per CDR3 protein. The repertoire has some 160,000 distinct CDR3 sequences, over 10% of them found once; the top ten carry about 3.3%. The specimen sequenced was PBMCs or a T cell subset sorted from them (not recorded which). The receptors shown here come from a man aged 18 to 29 who had mild COVID-19 (a few samples of this study predate the infection). Cell type and time point are not known.

In this sample, this clonotype turned up a few times. The chain carries TRBV7-2 and TRBJ2-3; D is perhaps TRBD1 (5 bases). Germline values: CDR1 SGHTA, CDR2 FQGNSA. The germline V and J ends were trimmed by 5 bases and 4 bases, with 16 bases remaining between them. This CDR3 has 15 residues. As DNA, the CDR3 is TGTGCCAGCAGCCCAGTGGTTGGGGCCCCAGATACGCAGTATTTT. Protein: CASSPVVGAPDTQYF.

J is TRBJ2-2 and V is TRBV10-1, with D perhaps TRBD1 or TRBD2 (6 bases each). V was cut by 4 bases and J by 5 bases, with 14 bases left in between. The CDR3 totals 15 residues. Germline assignment: CDR1 WNHNN and CDR2 SYGVQD (reference sequence). CDR3 coding DNA: TGCGCCAGCAGTGTGGGGGGCCGTAAGACCGGGGAGCTGTTTTTT. Amino acids: CASSVGGRKTGELFF.

This clonotype was seen only once. This rearrangement joins TRBV18 to TRBJ2-7, with D possibly matching TRBD1 (6 bases). The CDR3 is made up of 13 amino acids. Trimming pared 5 bases from V and 7 bases from J, leaving 15 bases between. The V gene's germline CDR1 is KGHSH and CDR2 LQKENI. This CDR3 reads CASSIDRSGEQYV. The CDR3 bases are TGTGCCAGCTCAATTGACAGGTCAGGTGAGCAGTACGTC.

The J gene is TRBJ2-5, the V gene TRBV7-2; D is unclear. Germline assignment: CDR1 SGHTA and CDR2 FQGNSA. This CDR3 has 13 residues. Trimming pared 1 base from V and 4 bases from J, leaving 7 bases between. The CDR3 sequence: CASSLGGVETQYF. In nucleotides, the CDR3 is TGTGCCAGCAGCTTAGGCGGTGTAGAGACCCAGTACTTC.

The chain employs TRBV28 and TRBJ2-3; possible D gene TRBD1, 5 bases. V was cut by 8 bases and J by 5 bases, with 14 bases left in between. CDR1 is MDHEN, CDR2 SYDVKM, per germline. This CDR3 is 13 amino acids long. In DNA, the CDR3 is TGTGCCAGCGGGGCAGGGCAAGGAGATACGCAGTATTTT. This translates into CASGAGQGDTQYF.

This clonotype occurred a few times. The V call is TRBV7-2, the J call TRBJ1-2; the D gene is possibly TRBD1 (5 bases). V was trimmed by 1 base and J by 8 bases, leaving 14 bases between them. This CDR3 region has 14 residues. CDR1 and CDR2 (germline): SGHTA, FQGNSA. CDR3 nucleotides: TGTGCCAGCAGCTTAGAACAGGAGAGAGGAGGCTACACCTTC. Its translation is CASSLEQERGGYTF.

The rearrangement uses TRBV6-2 or TRBV6-3 and TRBJ2-5; D not certain. The germline gives CDR1 MNHEY, CDR2 SVGEGT. Trimming removed 3 bases from V and 7 bases from J, with 6 bases in between. The CDR3 is 11 residues long. CDR3 loop: CASSYWGTQYF. The DNA of the CDR3 is TGTGCCAGCAGTTATTGGGGGACCCAGTACTTC.

The J gene is TRBJ1-1, the V gene TRBV7-2; D perhaps matches TRBD1 (5 bases). The CDR3 contains 14 residues. Looked up from germline, CDR1 is SGHTA and CDR2 is FQGNSA. V lost 5 bases, J lost 5 bases, and 15 bases lay in between. CDR3 coding DNA: TGTGCCAGCAGCCGTGATGGGGGTCGGACTGAAGCTTTCTTT. It encodes CASSRDGGRTEAFF.

The rearrangement joins TRBV27 to TRBJ2-5, with 8 bases identical to TRBD2. From germline, CDR1 is MNHEY and CDR2 SMNVEV (reference sequence). The ends lost 7 bases at V and 1 base at J; junction bases unmatched: 11. The CDR3 runs to 16 residues. CDR3 nucleotides: TGTGCCAGCACCGGAGGCACGGGGGGGCCCCAAGAGACCCAGTACTTC. Its protein product is CASTGGTGGPQETQYF.

This clonotype has more than one count but fewer than ten. The rearrangement links TRBV9 to TRBJ1-1, with unresolved D. The CDR3 has 14 residues. Germline CDR1 SGDLS, CDR2 YYNGEE. V dropped 0 bases and J dropped 6 bases, with 12 bases sitting between them. As DNA, the CDR3 is TGTGCCAGCAGCGTAGACCAGGCAGTAGCTGAAGCTTTCTTT. The encoded protein is CASSVDQAVAEAFF. Drawing the rest from reference TRBV9 and TRBJ1-1, the complete variable domain is DSGVTQTPKHLITATGQRVTLRCSPRSGDLSVYWYQQSLDQGLQFLIQYYNGEERAKGNILERFSAQQFPDLHSELNLSSLELGDSALYFCASSVDQAVAEAFFGQGTRLTVV.

The chain links TRBV6-1 to TRBJ2-1; a possible D gene is TRBD2 (6 bases). CDR3 size: 13 residues. Germline V CDR1 and CDR2: MNHNS, SASEGT. Trimming pared 7 bases from V and 6 bases from J, leaving 13 bases between. The CDR3 DNA follows: TGTGCCAGCATTACGACTAGTTCCAATGAGCAGTTCTTC. Translation: CASITTSSNEQFF.

This clonotype was seen more than once but under ten times. The chain has TRBV6-5 and TRBJ1-3; D call uncertain. This CDR3 has 14 residues. Trimming removed 6 bases at V and 4 bases at J, with 13 bases between. Germline loops: CDR1 MNHEY, CDR2 SVGAGI. The CDR3 DNA sequence: TGTGCCAGCAGGACCTCAAGCGGGGGAAACACCATATATTTT. Protein sequence: CASRTSSGGNTIYF.

The chain joins TRBV6-5 to TRBJ1-6, with TRBD1 as a possible D gene (6 bases). V was clipped by 6 bases and J by 10 bases, with 16 bases between them. The CDR3 has 14 residues. The germline V gene encodes CDR1 MNHEY and CDR2 SVGAGI. CDR3 nucleotide sequence: TGTGCCAGCAGGGGGGACCGGGGGCCCTCACCCCTCCACTTT. Translating it yields CASRGDRGPSPLHF.

This clonotype was seen a handful of times. The chain carries TRBV10-3 and TRBJ1-6; D might be TRBD1 (6 bases). This CDR3 has 14 amino acids. Germline CDR1 and CDR2: ENHRY and SYGVKD. Trimming cost V 4 bases and J 7 bases, with 11 bases left between them. CDR3 sequence (DNA): TGTGCCATCAGTGGGGGGCAGTTGAATTCACCCCTCCACTTT. This encodes CAISGGQLNSPLHF.

The chain employs TRBV4-2 and TRBJ2-5; D may be TRBD2 (6 bases). Germline V gene data show CDR1 as LGHNA and CDR2 as YNFKEQ. V lost 1 base and J lost 2, with 14 bases in between. There are 16 residues in the CDR3. The CDR3 loop reads CASSQGGVGRQETQYF. The DNA for the CDR3 is TGTGCCAGCAGCCAAGGCGGGGTGGGTCGACAAGAGACCCAGTACTTC.

This clonotype was counted a few times. This chain connects TRBV7-2 to TRBJ1-5; D uncertain. V lost 1 base and J 0 bases, leaving 16 bases between the germline ends. The CDR3 is 18 residues long. Germline CDR1 SGHTA, CDR2 FQGNSA. The CDR3 reads CASSLVGSLRPSNQPQHF. Here the CDR3 DNA reads TGTGCCAGCAGCTTAGTAGGGTCTCTTCGTCCTAGCAATCAGCCCCAGCATTTT. The variable domain in full, completed from reference TRBV7-2 and TRBJ1-5, reads GAGVSQSPSNKVTEKGKDVELRCDPISGHTALYWYRQSLGQGLEFLIYFQGNSAPDKSGLPSDRFSAERTGGSVSTLTIQRTQQEDSAVYLCASSLVGSLRPSNQPQHFGDGTRLSIL.

This chain connects TRBV6-5 to TRBJ1-1, with D unclear. CDR3 length equals 14 residues. V was clipped by 6 bases and J by 1 base, with 12 bases between them. CDR1 and CDR2 (germline): MNHEY, SVGAGI. Here the CDR3 reads CASRIPGGNTEAFF. The DNA for the CDR3 is TGTGCCAGCAGGATCCCGGGCGGGAACACTGAAGCTTTCTTT.

This chain connects TRBV4-3 to TRBJ2-6; TRBD2 might be the D (6 bases). The V and J ends lost 5 bases and 1 base respectively, with 21 bases between them. The germline V gene has CDR1 LGHNA and CDR2 YSLEER. The CDR3 runs 19 residues. CDR3 sequence (DNA): TGCGCCAGCAGCAAGGAGTGGGACTCCCTCGGTTCTGGGGCCAACGTCCTGACTTTC. Its translation is CASSKEWDSLGSGANVLTF.

This clonotype was counted between two and nine times. The J gene is TRBJ2-3, the V gene TRBV27, with no clear D. The CDR3 has 12 amino acids. Germline assignment: CDR1 MNHEY and CDR2 SMNVEV (reference sequence). The germline V and J ends were trimmed by 9 bases and 6 bases, with 13 bases remaining between them. In DNA, the CDR3 is TGTGCCAGGGGATGCGTTCGGGATACGCAGTATTTT. Translation gives CARGCVRDTQYF.

The CDR3 DNA follows: TGTGCCAGCAGTTTCTACAGGGGCAGGGCAGATACGCAGTATTTT. Translating gives CASSFYRGRADTQYF. V gene TRBV12-3 or TRBV12-4 combines with J gene TRBJ2-3, with 7 bases identical to TRBD1. CDR3 size: 15 residues. V dropped 3 bases and J dropped 4; count of bases not matched to a gene: 7.

V is TRBV27 and J is TRBJ2-1; a possible D gene is TRBD1 (6 bases). Germline CDR1 reads MNHEY; CDR2 reads SMNVEV (reference sequence). This CDR3 has 13 amino acids. V was clipped by 6 bases and J by 6 bases, with 12 bases between them. The CDR3 sequence is CASSPQGINEQFF. CDR3 nucleotides: TGTGCCAGCAGCCCACAGGGAATCAATGAGCAGTTCTTC.

The chain couples TRBV7-2 to TRBJ2-3, with D perhaps TRBD1 (6 bases). Germline values: CDR1 SGHTA, CDR2 FQGNSA. The CDR3 spans 15 residues. Trimming left V 3 bases short and J 3 bases short, with 13 bases between. The CDR3 loop is CASSLSFQGTDTQYF. In DNA, the CDR3 is TGTGCCAGCAGCTTGAGCTTTCAGGGGACAGATACGCAGTATTTT.

Only a few counts were recorded for this clonotype. The chain recombines TRBV3-1 with TRBJ2-7, with D perhaps matching TRBD1 (6 bases). The CDR3 is made up of 12 amino acids. Germline CDR1 LGHDT, CDR2 YNNKEL (reference sequence). V was trimmed by 4 bases and J by 7 bases, leaving 11 bases between them. The CDR3 loop reads CASSRYREEQYF. The CDR3 region has the DNA TGTGCCAGCAGCCGCTACAGGGAGGAGCAGTACTTC.

This chain uses TRBV7-9 with TRBJ2-5; 8 bases are shared with TRBD1. The CDR3 covers 14 residues. V lost 5 bases and J lost 5; bases outside the gene matches: 7. Looked up from germline, CDR1 is SEHNR and CDR2 is FQNEAQ (reference sequence). The CDR3 bases are TGTGCCAGCAGCCGGTGGGACAGGAGTGAGACCCAGTACTTC. Translated: CASSRWDRSETQYF.

The V and J genes are TRBV7-2 and TRBJ2-7; TRBD1 matches at 8 bases. This CDR3 comprises 13 residues. The J segment lost 12 bases and the V segment lost 3 bases, leaving 10 bases of the junction unmatched. In germline, CDR1 is SGHTA, CDR2 FQGNSA. The CDR3 here is CASSFTATGVMYV. Written as DNA, the CDR3 is TGTGCCAGCAGCTTTACCGCGACAGGGGTGATGTACGTC.

This clonotype has only a few counts. V is TRBV5-1 and J is TRBJ1-5, with TRBD1 matching 7 bases. Per the germline V gene, CDR1 is SGHRS and CDR2 is YFSETQ. The CDR3 loop spans 14 amino acids. V lost 4 bases and J lost 7; bases outside the gene matches: 8. Written as DNA, the CDR3 is TGCGCCAGCAGCCTACAGGGGTTGGAGCAGCCCCAGCATTTT. Residues: CASSLQGLEQPQHF. Complete variable domain (other parts from reference TRBV5-1 and TRBJ1-5): KAGVTQTPRYLIKTRGQQVTLSCSPISGHRSVSWYQQTPGQGLQFLFEYFSETQRNKGNFPGRFSGRQFSNSRSEMNVSTLELGDSALYLCASSLQGLEQPQHFGDGTRLSIL.

This clonotype was detected only a few times. The chain links TRBV11-2 to TRBJ1-1; 10 bases are a match to TRBD1. V gave up 1 base and J gave up 5 bases; unmatched junction bases: 7. This CDR3 has 16 amino acids. CDR1 and CDR2 (germline): SGHAT, FQNNGV. DNA of the CDR3: TGTGCCAGCAGCTTAGGGGACAGGGGAATTGGTACTGAAGCTTTCTTT. Amino acids: CASSLGDRGIGTEAFF.

This clonotype was seen repeatedly, ten times or more. The chain uses TRBV11-2 and TRBJ2-1; 7 bases map to TRBD1. CDR3 length: 14 amino acids. Germline assignment: CDR1 SGHAT and CDR2 FQNNGV. Trimming took 3 bases from V and 8 from J; bases not matched to a gene: 7. CDR3 bases: TGTGCCAGCAGCTTTGGACAGGCCGGCTATGAGCAGTTCTTC. Translating it yields CASSFGQAGYEQFF.